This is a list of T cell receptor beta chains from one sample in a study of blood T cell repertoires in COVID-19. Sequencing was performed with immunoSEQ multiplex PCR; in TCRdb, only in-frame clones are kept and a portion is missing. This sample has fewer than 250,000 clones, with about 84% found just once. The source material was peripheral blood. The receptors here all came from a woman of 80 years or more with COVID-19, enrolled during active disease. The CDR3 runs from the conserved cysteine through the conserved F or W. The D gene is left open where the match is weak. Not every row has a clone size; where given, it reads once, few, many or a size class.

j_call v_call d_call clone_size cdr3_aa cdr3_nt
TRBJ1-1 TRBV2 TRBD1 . CASSERDRSNTEAFF TGTGCCAGCAGTGAAAGGGACAGATCAAACACTGAAGCTTTCTTT
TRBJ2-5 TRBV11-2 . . CASSLRGAREETQYF TGTGCCAGCAGCTTACGGGGGGCCCGGGAAGAGACCCAGTACTTC
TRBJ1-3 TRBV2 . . CASRAGSGGNTIYF TGTGCCAGCAGGGCAGGGTCAGGCGGAAACACCATATATTTT
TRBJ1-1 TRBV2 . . CASSGGVAEAFF TGTGCCAGCAGTGGGGGGGTGGCTGAAGCTTTCTTT
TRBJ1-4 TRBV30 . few CAWSVFPPNEKLFF TGTGCCTGGAGTGTATTCCCTCCGAATGAAAAACTGTTTTTT
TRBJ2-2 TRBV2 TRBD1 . CASSRQGVGTGELFF TGTGCCAGCAGCCGACAGGGAGTAGGGACCGGGGAGCTGTTTTTT
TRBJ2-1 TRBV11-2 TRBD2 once CASSSRAGGTNEQFF TGTGCCAGCAGCTCGAGAGCGGGGGGTACCAATGAGCAGTTCTTC
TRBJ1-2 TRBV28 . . CASSSSEDYGYTF TGTGCCAGCAGTTCCTCGGAGGACTATGGCTACACCTTC
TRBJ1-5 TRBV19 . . CASSPLEGTRTKPQHF TGTGCCAGTAGCCCTTTGGAGGGAACCCGTACAAAGCCCCAGCATTTT
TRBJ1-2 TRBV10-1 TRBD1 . CASSEAPQGAQVKNGYTF TGCGCCAGCAGTGAGGCCCCACAGGGGGCGCAGGTCAAAAATGGCTACACCTTC
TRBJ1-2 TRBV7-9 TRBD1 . CASSLAWTGDGYTF TGTGCCAGCAGCTTAGCTTGGACAGGGGATGGCTACACCTTC
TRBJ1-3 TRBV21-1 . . CASSKGCYSSSGNTIYF TGTGCCAGCAGCAAAGGGTGTTACAGTAGCTCTGGAAACACCATATATTTT
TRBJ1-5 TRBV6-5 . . CASRVAGEGNQPQHF TGTGCCAGCAGGGTGGCGGGGGAGGGCAATCAGCCCCAGCATTTT
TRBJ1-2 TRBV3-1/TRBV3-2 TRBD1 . CASSHWDRGSYGYTF TGTGCCAGCAGCCATTGGGACAGGGGGTCCTATGGCTACACCTTC
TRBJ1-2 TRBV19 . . CASRTGDFAANYGYTF TGTGCCAGTAGAACTGGGGACTTCGCCGCTAACTATGGCTACACCTTC
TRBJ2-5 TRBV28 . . CASSPSGTLQETQYF TGTGCCAGCAGCCCTTCGGGGACACTCCAAGAGACCCAGTACTTC
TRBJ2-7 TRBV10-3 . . CAISESGDGSYEQYF TGTGCCATCAGTGAGTCGGGAGACGGCTCCTACGAGCAGTACTTC
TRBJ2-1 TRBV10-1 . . CASSELYNEQFF TGCGCCAGCAGTGAGTTATACAATGAGCAGTTCTTC
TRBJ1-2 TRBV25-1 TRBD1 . CASSEAPGQGNGYTF TGTGCCAGCAGTGAGGCCCCGGGACAGGGGAATGGCTACACCTTC
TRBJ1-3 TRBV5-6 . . CASSLYGSSNSGNTIYF TGTGCCAGCAGCTTGTATGGGAGCTCCAACTCTGGAAACACCATATATTTT
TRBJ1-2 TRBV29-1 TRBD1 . CSVDKGAKHGYTF TGCAGCGTTGATAAGGGGGCGAAGCATGGCTACACCTTC
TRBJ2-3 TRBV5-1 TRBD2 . CASRVTSGGTDTQYF TGCGCCAGCAGGGTGACTAGCGGGGGTACAGATACGCAGTATTTT
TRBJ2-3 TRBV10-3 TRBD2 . CAITPGGSSSTDTQYF TGTGCCATCACCCCGGGAGGATCTTCTAGCACAGATACGCAGTATTTT
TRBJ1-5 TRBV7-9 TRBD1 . CASNKGQGAQHF TGTGCCAGCAACAAGGGACAGGGAGCCCAGCATTTT
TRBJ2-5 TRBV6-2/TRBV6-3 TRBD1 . CASSWGQGNQETQYF TGTGCCAGCAGTTGGGGACAGGGGAACCAAGAGACCCAGTACTTC
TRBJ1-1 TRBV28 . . CASSFLSRVVAFF TGTGCCAGCAGTTTCCTTTCCAGGGTAGTTGCTTTCTTT
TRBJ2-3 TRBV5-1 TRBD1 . CASSLTGGGADTQYF TGCGCCAGCAGCTTGACAGGGGGCGGCGCAGATACGCAGTATTTT
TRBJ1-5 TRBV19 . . CASSIEGRGNQPQHF TGTGCCAGTAGTATAGAGGGTAGGGGAAATCAGCCCCAGCATTTT
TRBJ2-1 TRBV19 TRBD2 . CASSITSGGNEQFF TGTGCCAGTAGTATAACTAGCGGGGGGAATGAGCAGTTCTTC
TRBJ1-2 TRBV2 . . CASSEGGTSNYGYTF TGTGCCAGCAGTGAAGGTGGGACTTCTAACTATGGCTACACCTTC
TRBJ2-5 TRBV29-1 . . CSVARQETQYF TGCAGCGTTGCCAGACAAGAGACCCAGTACTTC
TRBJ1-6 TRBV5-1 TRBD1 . CASSRDSNSPLHF TGCGCCAGCAGCCGGGACAGTAATTCACCCCTCCACTTT
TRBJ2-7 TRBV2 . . CASSDGGRPTLF TGTGCCAGCAGTGACGGGGGACGGCCGACTCTCTTC
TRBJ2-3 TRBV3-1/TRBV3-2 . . CASSQEGRLAQYF TGTGCCAGCAGCCAAGAAGGACGACTAGCGCAGTATTTT
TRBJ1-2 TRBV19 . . CASSTTGRTRGYGYTF TGTGCCAGTAGTACCACCGGGAGAACCCGTGGCTATGGCTACACCTTC
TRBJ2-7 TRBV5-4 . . CASSSPGQQAEQYF TGTGCCAGCAGCTCGCCCGGACAGCAAGCCGAGCAGTACTTC
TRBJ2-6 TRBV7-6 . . CASSPNGANVLTF TGTGCCAGCAGCCCTAATGGGGCCAACGTCCTGACTTTC
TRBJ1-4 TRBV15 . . CATSREGGRTDEKLFF TGTGCCACCAGCAGAGAGGGGGGGAGGACAGATGAAAAACTGTTTTTT
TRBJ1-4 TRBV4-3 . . CASSQQGPPTNEKLFF TGCGCCAGCAGCCAGCAGGGCCCCCCAACTAATGAAAAACTGTTTTTT
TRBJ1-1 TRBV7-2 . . CASSLGIRGTEAFF TGTGCCAGCAGCTTGGGAATCCGGGGCACTGAAGCTTTCTTT
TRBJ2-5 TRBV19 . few CASSIAGETQYF TGTGCCAGTAGTATCGCCGGGGAGACCCAGTACTTC
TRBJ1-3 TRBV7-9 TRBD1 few CASRGTAGNTIYF TGTGCCAGCAGGGGGACAGCTGGAAACACCATATATTTT
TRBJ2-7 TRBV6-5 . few CASSYSVGGEREQYF TGTGCCAGCAGTTACTCTGTAGGGGGGGAACGGGAGCAGTACTTC
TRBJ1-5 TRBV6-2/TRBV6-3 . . CASSPGRASNQPQHF TGTGCCAGCAGCCCCGGGAGGGCTAGCAATCAGCCCCAGCATTTT
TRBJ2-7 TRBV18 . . CASSPSIGVIYEQYF TGTGCCAGCTCACCAAGTATAGGGGTAATCTACGAGCAGTACTTC
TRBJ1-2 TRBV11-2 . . CASSLGADYGYTF TGTGCCAGCAGCCTGGGGGCAGACTATGGCTACACCTTC
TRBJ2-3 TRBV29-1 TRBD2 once CSVVVSGGASDTQYF TGCAGCGTCGTCGTTAGCGGGGGGGCCTCAGATACGCAGTATTTT
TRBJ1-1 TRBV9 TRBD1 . CASSVTPGQGAGNTEAFF TGTGCCAGCAGCGTTACTCCGGGACAGGGGGCCGGGAACACTGAAGCTTTCTTT
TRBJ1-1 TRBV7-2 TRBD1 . CASSERQGLNTEAFF TGTGCCAGCAGCGAAAGACAGGGATTGAACACTGAAGCTTTCTTT
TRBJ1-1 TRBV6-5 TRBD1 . CATPGTGQSTEAFF TGTGCCACCCCTGGAACGGGACAGAGCACTGAAGCTTTCTTT
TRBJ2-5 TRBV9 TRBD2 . CASSVTSGGARETQYF TGTGCCAGCAGCGTTACTAGCGGGGGGGCCAGGGAGACCCAGTACTTC
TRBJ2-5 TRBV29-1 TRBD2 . CSVGTSGSQETQYF TGCAGCGTAGGGACTAGCGGGTCTCAAGAGACCCAGTACTTC
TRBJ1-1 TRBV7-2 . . CASSLSWAMNTEAFF TGTGCCAGCAGCTTATCGTGGGCCATGAACACTGAAGCTTTCTTT
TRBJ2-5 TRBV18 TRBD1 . CASSPSQGAWETQYF TGTGCCAGCTCACCATCCCAGGGGGCATGGGAGACCCAGTACTTC
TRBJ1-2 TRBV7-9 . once CASSPQGDGYTF TGTGCCAGCAGCCCACAGGGAGATGGCTACACCTTC
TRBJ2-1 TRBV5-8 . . CASSLLLPAGNEQFF TGTGCCAGCAGCTTGTTGCTACCGGCGGGTAATGAGCAGTTCTTC
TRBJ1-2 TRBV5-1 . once CASSGSGTQGNGYTF TGCGCCAGCAGTGGATCCGGGACACAGGGAAATGGCTACACCTTC
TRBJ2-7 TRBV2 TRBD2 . CASSGGLAVSGEQYF TGTGCCAGCAGTGGTGGACTAGCGGTTTCTGGGGAGCAGTACTTC
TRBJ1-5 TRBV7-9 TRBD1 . CASSSDREYSNQPQHF TGTGCCAGCAGCTCCGACAGGGAATATAGCAATCAGCCCCAGCATTTT
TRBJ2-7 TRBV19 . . CASSTLQGTYEQYF TGTGCCAGTAGTACCCTACAGGGAACCTACGAGCAGTACTTC